This TCR beta chain was sequenced in a study of healthy donors' naive CD4 and CD8 T cells. CDR1 is MNHEY, CDR2 SMNVEV, per germline (reference sequence). The CDR3 loop spans 13 amino acids. Between the trimmed V and J ends, which lost 3 bases and 3 bases, there was a span of 8 bases. Each TCR library used 500 ng of total RNA and a linear amplification protocol. One entry per CDR3 protein results from TCRdb running MiXCR on the reads. The sample gives roughly 200,000 distinct CDR3 sequences, nearly 75% of which show up once; 2% to 2.5% is in the top ten. Sorting defined naive CD4+ as CD4+CD8-CD45RO-CD45RA+ and naive CD8+ as CD8+CD4-CD45RA+CD27bright. This clonotype occurred a few times.

Sequencing was done on a sample of naive CD4+ and CD8+ T cells sorted from blood, pooled from several donors. This sequence originates from a pool of human donors in good health; the sample pools cells from several healthy donors. The chain combines TRBV27 with TRBJ1-1; no firm D call. The CDR3 DNA reads as TGTGCCAGCAGTTTGAGTCAGTACACTGAAGCTTTCTTT. Its protein is CASSLSQYTEAFF.